This TCR beta chain was recorded in a study of blood T cells in healthy people across ages. Study findings and constraints: Estimates of diversity drawn from one million T cells were considered underestimates.

Together with a sample-barcoded 5' primer, a J-beta primer mix was included in a second PCR lasting about 7 to 11 cycles. TCRdb independently ran MiXCR on the 5' RACE reads; one entry per CDR3 protein. The sample yields fewer than 1,000,000 distinct CDR3 sequences, 44% seen once. The CDR3 runs to 15 residues. Per germline, CDR1 DFQATT and CDR2 SNEGSKA (reference sequence). A note on this clonotype: Its antigen is still unknown. At one end the junction does not follow the germline gene, possibly because of a read error.

The receptor comes from a man in his sixties in good health. Sequencing was performed on blood. This rearrangement joins TRBV20-1 to TRBJ2-1, with 9 bases that match TRBD1. The CDR3: CSATAPGQGNKEQFF. CDR3 DNA: TGCAGTGCGACCGCACCGGGACAGGGTAACAAGGAGCAGTTCTTC.